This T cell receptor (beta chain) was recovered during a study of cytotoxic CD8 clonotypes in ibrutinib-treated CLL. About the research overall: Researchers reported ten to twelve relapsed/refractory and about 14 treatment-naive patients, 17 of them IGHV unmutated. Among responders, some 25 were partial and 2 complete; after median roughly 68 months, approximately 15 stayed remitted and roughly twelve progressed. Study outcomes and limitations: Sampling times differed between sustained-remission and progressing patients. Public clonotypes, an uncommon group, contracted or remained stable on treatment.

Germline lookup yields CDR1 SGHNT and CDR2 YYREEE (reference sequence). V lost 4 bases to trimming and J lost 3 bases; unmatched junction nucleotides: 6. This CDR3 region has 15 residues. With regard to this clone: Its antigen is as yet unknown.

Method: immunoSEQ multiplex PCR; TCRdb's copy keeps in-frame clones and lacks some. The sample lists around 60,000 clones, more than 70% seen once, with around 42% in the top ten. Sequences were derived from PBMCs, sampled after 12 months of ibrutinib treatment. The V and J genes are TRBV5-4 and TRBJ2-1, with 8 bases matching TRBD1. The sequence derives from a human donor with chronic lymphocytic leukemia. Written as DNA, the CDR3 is TGTGCCAGCAGCGATACGGACAGGGTCTACAATGAGCAGTTCTTC. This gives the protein CASSDTDRVYNEQFF. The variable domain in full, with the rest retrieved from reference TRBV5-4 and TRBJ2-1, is ETGVTQSPTHLIKTRGQQVTLRCSSQSGHNTVSWYQQALGQGPQFIFQYYREEENGRGNFPPRFSGLQFPNYSSELNVNALELDDSALYLCASSDTDRVYNEQFFGPGTRLTVL.